The rows below give T cell receptor beta chains drawn from one sample of a study of immune reconstitution after stem cell transplant in scleroderma. TCRdb re-called the RT-PCR reads through MiXCR, storing one row per CDR3 protein. The sample has more than 4,500 distinct CDR3 sequences; 8.5% are singletons. Collection of the sample occurred before or after autologous hematopoietic stem cell transplantation (not recorded which). The receptors here all came from a male donor with systemic sclerosis. The CDR3 runs from the conserved cysteine through the conserved F or W. Fields, in order: D gene, V gene, J gene, clone size, CDR3 DNA, CDR3 protein. D genes are given only for firm matches. Expanded clones get a size class; other rows say once, few or many, or leave the size out.

d_call: NA
v_call: TRBV28
j_call: TRBJ2-1
clone_size: NA
cdr3_nt: TGTGCCAGCAGTTTCCATCTCGGCACAATTACCTACAATGAGCAGTTCTTC
cdr3_aa: CASSFHLGTITYNEQFF

d_call: NA
v_call: TRBV20-1
j_call: TRBJ2-4
clone_size: few
cdr3_nt: TGCAGTGCTAGGCGCGGGGACAACATTCAGTACTTC
cdr3_aa: CSARRGDNIQYF

d_call: NA
v_call: TRBV19
j_call: TRBJ1-1
clone_size: medium-sized
cdr3_nt: TGTGCCAGTAGTATCCGGGGTCGCACTGAAGCTTTCTTT
cdr3_aa: CASSIRGRTEAFF

d_call: TRBD1
v_call: TRBV20-1
j_call: TRBJ1-6
clone_size: NA
cdr3_nt: TGCAGTGCCCTGACAGGGTTGGGTAATTCACCCCTCCACTTT
cdr3_aa: CSALTGLGNSPLHF

d_call: NA
v_call: TRBV28
j_call: TRBJ2-1
clone_size: NA
cdr3_nt: TGTGCCAGCAGTACTTTTAAGACTAGGAATGAGCAGTTCTTC
cdr3_aa: CASSTFKTRNEQFF

d_call: TRBD2
v_call: TRBV5-1
j_call: TRBJ2-7
clone_size: NA
cdr3_nt: TGCGCCAGCAGCTTAGGAACTAGCGGGACGGGGCTCCACGAGCAGTACTTC
cdr3_aa: CASSLGTSGTGLHEQYF

d_call: NA
v_call: TRBV28
j_call: TRBJ2-4
clone_size: few
cdr3_nt: TGTGCCAGCAGTAGCCGGGACAGGGACGGGGGGGGATACTTC
cdr3_aa: CASSSRDRDGGGYF

d_call: TRBD2
v_call: TRBV20-1
j_call: TRBJ2-1
clone_size: NA
cdr3_nt: TGCAGTGCTAGAAGGGGGACTAGCGGGAGGCTTCTCTCCTACAATGAGCAGTTCTTC
cdr3_aa: CSARRGTSGRLLSYNEQFF

d_call: TRBD2
v_call: TRBV5-6
j_call: TRBJ2-3
clone_size: NA
cdr3_nt: TGTGCCAGCAGCTTCATAGCGGGAGGCACTACGAGGGATACGCAGTATTTT
cdr3_aa: CASSFIAGGTTRDTQYF

d_call: TRBD2
v_call: TRBV6-5
j_call: TRBJ2-1
clone_size: large
cdr3_nt: TGTGCCAGCAGGACTAGCGGGAGGGCCTACAATGAGCAGTTCTTC
cdr3_aa: CASRTSGRAYNEQFF

d_call: NA
v_call: TRBV20-1
j_call: TRBJ1-1
clone_size: NA
cdr3_nt: TGCAGTGCTAGAGAGGAGGTCAGGTTAAACACTGAAGCTTTCTTT
cdr3_aa: CSAREEVRLNTEAFF

d_call: NA
v_call: TRBV29-1
j_call: TRBJ1-6
clone_size: large
cdr3_nt: TGCAGCGTTTCCTTTGCCTATAATTCACCCCTCCACTTT
cdr3_aa: CSVSFAYNSPLHF

d_call: TRBD2
v_call: TRBV20-1
j_call: TRBJ2-5
clone_size: few
cdr3_nt: TGCAGTGCTAGGGGGGGGGAAGAGACCCAGTACTTC
cdr3_aa: CSARGGEETQYF

d_call: NA
v_call: TRBV2
j_call: TRBJ2-4
clone_size: medium-sized
cdr3_nt: TGTGCCAGCAGTGAAGTCTGGTCTCAGTGGTACTTC
cdr3_aa: CASSEVWSQWYF

d_call: NA
v_call: TRBV29-1
j_call: TRBJ2-3
clone_size: NA
cdr3_nt: TGCAGCGTTGAAATGTGGGAGGAGAGAGATACGCAGTATTTT
cdr3_aa: CSVEMWEERDTQYF

d_call: NA
v_call: TRBV6-2/TRBV6-3
j_call: TRBJ2-2
clone_size: few
cdr3_nt: TGTGCCAGCAGTTACTCGAAGGTTAGCATCAAGAACACCGGGGAGCTGTTTTTT
cdr3_aa: CASSYSKVSIKNTGELFF

d_call: TRBD2
v_call: TRBV27
j_call: TRBJ2-1
clone_size: once
cdr3_nt: TGTGCCAGCAGCCCAAGACTAGCGGGGAGGATGAACAATGAGCAGTTCTTC
cdr3_aa: CASSPRLAGRMNNEQFF

d_call: TRBD1
v_call: TRBV24-1
j_call: TRBJ2-1
clone_size: NA
cdr3_nt: TGTGCCACCAGTGATCCGGACCGGGACAGGGGGCACAATGAGCAGTTCTTC
cdr3_aa: CATSDPDRDRGHNEQFF

d_call: TRBD2
v_call: TRBV20-1
j_call: TRBJ2-3
clone_size: few
cdr3_nt: TGCAGTGCTAGACGGCTAGCGGGGGGGCCTGATACGCAGTATTTT
cdr3_aa: CSARRLAGGPDTQYF

d_call: NA
v_call: TRBV5-6
j_call: TRBJ1-2
clone_size: NA
cdr3_nt: TGTGCCAGCCTTCGGGGGGGTTACTATGGCTACACCTTC
cdr3_aa: CASLRGGYYGYTF

d_call: NA
v_call: TRBV20-1
j_call: TRBJ2-2
clone_size: NA
cdr3_nt: TGCAGTGCTAGAGATGGCGTCCGGGATGGAACCGGGGAGCTGTTTTTT
cdr3_aa: CSARDGVRDGTGELFF

d_call: NA
v_call: TRBV29-1
j_call: TRBJ1-3
clone_size: few
cdr3_nt: TGCAGCGTTGTAACAGGGAGTGTTGGAAACACCATATATTTT
cdr3_aa: CSVVTGSVGNTIYF

d_call: TRBD2
v_call: TRBV29-1
j_call: TRBJ2-3
clone_size: medium-sized
cdr3_nt: TGCAGCGTTGGAAGGACTAGCGGGAGCGGTGGGGGCACAGATACGCAGTATTTT
cdr3_aa: CSVGRTSGSGGGTDTQYF

d_call: NA
v_call: TRBV11-2
j_call: TRBJ2-5
clone_size: medium-sized
cdr3_nt: TGTGCCAGCAGCTTAGACCCGGCCCCCGTGACTAGCCAAGAGACCCAGTACTTC
cdr3_aa: CASSLDPAPVTSQETQYF

d_call: NA
v_call: TRBV20-1
j_call: TRBJ1-5
clone_size: medium-sized
cdr3_nt: TGCAGCGCATGGGGCCAGGCCCAGGGGTCCCAGCATTTT
cdr3_aa: CSAWGQAQGSQHF

d_call: NA
v_call: TRBV14
j_call: TRBJ1-1
clone_size: NA
cdr3_nt: TGTGCCAGCAGCCAAGAGGATCAGGTCCTGCAGGCTTTCTTT
cdr3_aa: CASSQEDQVLQAFF

d_call: NA
v_call: TRBV6-5
j_call: TRBJ2-1
clone_size: medium-sized
cdr3_nt: TGTGCCAGCAGACCCATGGGGCCCGGCCCTAATGAGCAGTTCTTC
cdr3_aa: CASRPMGPGPNEQFF

d_call: NA
v_call: TRBV5-1
j_call: TRBJ1-2
clone_size: medium-sized
cdr3_nt: TGCGCCAGCAGCTTGGACCTCACGGACTATGGCTACACCTTC
cdr3_aa: CASSLDLTDYGYTF

d_call: NA
v_call: TRBV7-2
j_call: TRBJ2-4
clone_size: few
cdr3_nt: TGTGCCAGCAGCTTCAGACAGAACCTAGCCAAAAACATTCAGTACTTC
cdr3_aa: CASSFRQNLAKNIQYF

d_call: NA
v_call: TRBV10-2
j_call: TRBJ2-3
clone_size: NA
cdr3_nt: TGCGCCAGCAGTGAGGGCGAGCCTAGCACAGATACGCAGTATTTT
cdr3_aa: CASSEGEPSTDTQYF

d_call: TRBD1
v_call: TRBV29-1
j_call: TRBJ2-5
clone_size: few
cdr3_nt: TGCAGCGTTGAAAGGGCAGGGGGTCCCCAAGAGACCCAGTACTTC
cdr3_aa: CSVERAGGPQETQYF